The T cell receptor (beta chain) described here comes from a study of post-analysis software for immune sequencing data. The wider study: Recorded subtypes: relapsing-remitting, secondary progressive, progressive-relapsing; some patients unannotated.

This clonotype was counted only a few times. Its antigen is not known. Study-level points and caveats: Significantly lower normalized Chao1 diversity was seen in multiple sclerosis patients than in controls. The study found TRBV5-6, TRBV5-1 and TRBV20-1 among five or six TRBV segments more frequent in patients than controls.

Germline V gene sequence: CDR1 DFQATT, CDR2 SNEGSKA (reference sequence). The ends lost 2 bases at V and 5 bases at J; junction bases unmatched: 6. The CDR3 has 15 amino acids. Unique molecular identifiers were carried by the TCR beta cDNA libraries. Roughly 500,000 cDNA molecules were obtained per 1 to 10 million input T cells. Via MiXCR, TCRdb re-called the PCR reads, giving one row per CDR3 protein. The sample consists of about 770,000 distinct CDR3 sequences, about half of them appearing once. The chain has TRBV20-1 and TRBJ2-5, with TRBD2 matching 12 bases. The receptor comes from a girl aged 5 to 17 with multiple sclerosis. The specimen was blood. The CDR3, as DNA: TGCAGTGCTAGACCCGGACTAGCGGGGACGGAGACCCAGTACTTC. The encoded protein is CSARPGLAGTETQYF.